This T cell receptor (beta chain) derives from a study of T cells after posttransplantation cyclophosphamide. A marrow graft followed busulfan-fludarabine conditioning, with cyclophosphamide on days +3 and +4. The CDR3 is 12 residues long. The germline gives CDR1 PRHDT, CDR2 FYEKMQ (reference sequence). V dropped 5 bases and J dropped 8 bases, with 12 bases sitting between them. TCRdb keeps only in-frame clones here, not all; method: immunoSEQ multiplex PCR. Observed in the sample are about 12,000 clones, none of them singletons. Findings of the study overall: Donor-recipient repertoire similarity was low at 1-2 months, rising over year one. TRB clonality was highly associated with recipient CMV seropositivity and reactivation.

This clone was seen many times. Its antigen is as yet unknown. The source is a female patient between 35 and 55 years old who received an allogeneic stem cell transplant from a related donor, was CMV-positive, and had acute GVHD only. Some T cells may originate from the graft donor. The material was PBMCs, obtained after allogeneic stem cell transplant with posttransplant cyclophosphamide. The chain employs TRBV13 and TRBJ1-2; TRBD1 is a possible D gene (6 bases). The CDR3 region has the DNA TGTGCCAGCAGCCGTACAGGGCTCGGCTACACCTTC. Its translation: CASSRTGLGYTF.